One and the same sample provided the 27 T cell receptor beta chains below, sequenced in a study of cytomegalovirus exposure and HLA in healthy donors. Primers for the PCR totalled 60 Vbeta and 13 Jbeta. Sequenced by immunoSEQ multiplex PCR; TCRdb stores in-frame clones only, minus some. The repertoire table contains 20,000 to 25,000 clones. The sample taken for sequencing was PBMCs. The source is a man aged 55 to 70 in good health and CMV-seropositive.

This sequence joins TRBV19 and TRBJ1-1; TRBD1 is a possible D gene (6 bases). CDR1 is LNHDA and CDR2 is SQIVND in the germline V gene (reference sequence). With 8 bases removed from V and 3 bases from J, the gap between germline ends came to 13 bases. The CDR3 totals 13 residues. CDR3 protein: CASRQVPDTEAFF. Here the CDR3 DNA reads TGTGCCAGTCGACAGGTCCCGGACACTGAAGCTTTCTTT.

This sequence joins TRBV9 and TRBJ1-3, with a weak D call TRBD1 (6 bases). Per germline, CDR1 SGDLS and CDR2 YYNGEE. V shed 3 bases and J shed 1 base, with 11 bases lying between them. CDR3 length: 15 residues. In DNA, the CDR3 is TGTGCCAGCAGCGCTACAGGGTTATCTGGAAACACCATATATTTT. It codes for CASSATGLSGNTIYF.

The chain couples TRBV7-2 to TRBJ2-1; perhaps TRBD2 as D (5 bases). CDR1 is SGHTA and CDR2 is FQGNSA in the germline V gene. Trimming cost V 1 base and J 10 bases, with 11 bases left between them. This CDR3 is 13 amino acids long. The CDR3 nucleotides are TGTGCCAGCAGCTTAGGTGGCGGGCGGGAGCAGTTCTTC. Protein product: CASSLGGGREQFF.

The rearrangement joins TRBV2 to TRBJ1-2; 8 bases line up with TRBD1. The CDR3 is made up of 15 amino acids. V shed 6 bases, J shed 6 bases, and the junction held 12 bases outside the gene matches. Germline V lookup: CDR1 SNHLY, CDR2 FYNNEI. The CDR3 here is CASSIPGQAFHGYTF. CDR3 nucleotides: TGTGCCAGCAGCATACCGGGACAGGCCTTCCATGGCTACACCTTC.

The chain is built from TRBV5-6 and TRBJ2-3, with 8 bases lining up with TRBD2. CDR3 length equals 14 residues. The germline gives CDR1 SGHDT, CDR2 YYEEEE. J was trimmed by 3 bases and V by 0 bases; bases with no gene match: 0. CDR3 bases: TGTGCCAGCAGCTTGGGCGGGAGGACAGATACGCAGTATTTT. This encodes CASSLGGRTDTQYF.

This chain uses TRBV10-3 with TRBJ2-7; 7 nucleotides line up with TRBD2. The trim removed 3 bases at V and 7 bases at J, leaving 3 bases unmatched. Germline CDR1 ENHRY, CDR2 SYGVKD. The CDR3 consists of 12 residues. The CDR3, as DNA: TGTGCCATCAGTGATCAGGGAGGGGAGCAGTACTTC. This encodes CAISDQGGEQYF.

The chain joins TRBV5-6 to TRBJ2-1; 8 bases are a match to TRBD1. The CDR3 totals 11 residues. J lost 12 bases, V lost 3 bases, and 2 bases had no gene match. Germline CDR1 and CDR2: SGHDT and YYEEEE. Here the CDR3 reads CASSWGQVQFF. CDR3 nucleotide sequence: TGTGCCAGCAGCTGGGGACAGGTGCAGTTCTTC.

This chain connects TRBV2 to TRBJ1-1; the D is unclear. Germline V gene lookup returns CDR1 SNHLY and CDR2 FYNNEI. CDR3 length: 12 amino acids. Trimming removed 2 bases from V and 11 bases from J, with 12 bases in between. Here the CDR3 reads CASSERAGQAFF. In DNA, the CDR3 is TGTGCCAGCAGTGAAAGGGCGGGCCAGGCTTTCTTT.

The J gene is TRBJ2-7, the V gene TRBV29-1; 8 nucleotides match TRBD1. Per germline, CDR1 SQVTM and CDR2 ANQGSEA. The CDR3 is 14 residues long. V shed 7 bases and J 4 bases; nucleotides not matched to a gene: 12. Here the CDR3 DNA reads TGCAGCGCTGTGCCCGGGACAGGACCTTACGAGCAGTACTTC. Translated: CSAVPGTGPYEQYF.

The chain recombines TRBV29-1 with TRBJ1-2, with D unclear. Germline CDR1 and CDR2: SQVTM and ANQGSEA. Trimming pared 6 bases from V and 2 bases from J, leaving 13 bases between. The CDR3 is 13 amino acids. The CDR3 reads CSVRAGLNYGYTF. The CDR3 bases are TGCAGCGTCCGGGCGGGCCTAAACTATGGCTACACCTTC. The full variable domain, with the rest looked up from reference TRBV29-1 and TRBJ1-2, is SAVISQKPSRDICQRGTSLTIQCQVDSQVTMMFWYRQQPGQSLTLIATANQGSEATYESGFVIDKFPISRPNLTFSTLTVSNMSPEDSSIYLCSVRAGLNYGYTFGSGTRLTVV.

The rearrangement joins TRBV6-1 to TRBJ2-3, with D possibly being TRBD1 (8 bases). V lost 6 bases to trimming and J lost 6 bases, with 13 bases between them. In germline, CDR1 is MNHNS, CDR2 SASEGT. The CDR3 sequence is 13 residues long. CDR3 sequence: CASSIQGGDTQYF. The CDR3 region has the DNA TGTGCCAGCAGCATACAGGGGGGGGATACGCAGTATTTT.

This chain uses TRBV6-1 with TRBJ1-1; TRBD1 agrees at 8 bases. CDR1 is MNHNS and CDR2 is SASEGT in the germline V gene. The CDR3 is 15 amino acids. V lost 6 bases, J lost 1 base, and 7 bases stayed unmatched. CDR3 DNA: TGTGCCAGCAGCCGAACAGGGGGGGCGAACACTGAAGCTTTCTTT. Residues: CASSRTGGANTEAFF.

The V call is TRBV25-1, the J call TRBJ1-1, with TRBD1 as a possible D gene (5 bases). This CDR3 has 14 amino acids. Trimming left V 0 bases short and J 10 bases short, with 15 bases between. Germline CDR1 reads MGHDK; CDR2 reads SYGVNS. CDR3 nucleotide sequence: TGTGCCAGCAGTGAATACATGGGGCTTTTGGGAGCTTTCTTT. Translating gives CASSEYMGLLGAFF.

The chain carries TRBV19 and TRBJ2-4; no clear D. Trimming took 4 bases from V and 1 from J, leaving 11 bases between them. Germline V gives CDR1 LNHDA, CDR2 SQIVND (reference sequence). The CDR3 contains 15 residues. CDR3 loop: CASSTDGAAKNIQYF. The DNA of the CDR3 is TGTGCCAGTAGTACCGATGGAGCGGCCAAAAACATTCAGTACTTC.

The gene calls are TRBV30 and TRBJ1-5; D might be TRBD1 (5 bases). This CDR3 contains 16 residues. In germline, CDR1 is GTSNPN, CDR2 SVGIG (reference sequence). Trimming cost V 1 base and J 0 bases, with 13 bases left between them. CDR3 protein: CAWSGGRANSNQPQHF. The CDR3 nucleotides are TGTGCCTGGAGTGGGGGCAGGGCCAATAGCAATCAGCCCCAGCATTTT. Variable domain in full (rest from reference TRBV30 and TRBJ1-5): SQTIHQWPATLVQPVGSPLSLECTVEGTSNPNLYWYRQAAGRGLQLLFYSVGIGQISSEVPQNLSASRPQDRQFILSSKKLLLSDSGFYLCAWSGGRANSNQPQHFGDGTRLSIL.

CDR3 region: CASSGPGQGVGYTF. The CDR3 region has the DNA TGTGCCAGCAGTGGGCCGGGACAGGGCGTTGGCTACACCTTC. This chain joins TRBV6-5 and TRBJ1-2; TRBD1 agrees at 9 bases. The trim removed 5 bases at V and 7 bases at J, leaving 8 bases unmatched. Per the germline V gene, CDR1 is MNHEY and CDR2 is SVGAGI. The CDR3 contains 14 residues.

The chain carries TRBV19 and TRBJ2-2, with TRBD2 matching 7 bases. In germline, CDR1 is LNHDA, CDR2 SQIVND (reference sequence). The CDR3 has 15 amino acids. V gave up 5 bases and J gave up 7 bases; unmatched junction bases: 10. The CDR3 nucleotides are TGTGCCAGTAGTTCTCTTGGGGGGGTCAACGGGGAGCTGTTTTTT. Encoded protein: CASSSLGGVNGELFF.

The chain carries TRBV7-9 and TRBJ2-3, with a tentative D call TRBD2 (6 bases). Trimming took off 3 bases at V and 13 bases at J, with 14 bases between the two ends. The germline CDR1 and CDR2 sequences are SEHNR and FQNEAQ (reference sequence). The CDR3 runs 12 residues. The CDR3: CASSLGLPDKYF. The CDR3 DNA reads TGTGCCAGCAGCTTGGGACTCCCGGATAAGTATTTT.

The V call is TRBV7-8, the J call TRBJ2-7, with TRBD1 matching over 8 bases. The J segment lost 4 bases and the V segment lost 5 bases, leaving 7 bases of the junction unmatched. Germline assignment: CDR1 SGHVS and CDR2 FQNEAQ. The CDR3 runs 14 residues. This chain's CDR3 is CASSLGQGQYEQYF. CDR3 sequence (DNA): TGTGCCAGCAGCCTCGGACAGGGCCAATACGAGCAGTACTTC.

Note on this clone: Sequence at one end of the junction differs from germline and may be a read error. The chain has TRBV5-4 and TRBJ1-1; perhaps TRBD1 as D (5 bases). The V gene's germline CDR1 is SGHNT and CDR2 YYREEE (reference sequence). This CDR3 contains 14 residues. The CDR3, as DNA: TGTGCCAGCAGCCCGCAGGGATCAAACACTGAAGATTTCTTT. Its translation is CASSPQGSNTEDFF. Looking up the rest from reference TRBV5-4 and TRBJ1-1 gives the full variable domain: ETGVTQSPTHLIKTRGQQVTLRCSSQSGHNTVSWYQQALGQGPQFIFQYYREEENGRGNFPPRFSGLQFPNYSSELNVNALELDDSALYLCASSPQGSNTEDFFGQGTRLTVV.

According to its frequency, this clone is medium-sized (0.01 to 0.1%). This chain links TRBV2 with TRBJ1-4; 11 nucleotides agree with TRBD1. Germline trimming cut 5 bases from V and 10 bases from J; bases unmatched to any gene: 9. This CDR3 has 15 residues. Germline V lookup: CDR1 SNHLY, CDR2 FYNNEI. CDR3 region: CASSLSTGQGGKLFF. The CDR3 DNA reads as TGTGCCAGCAGTCTATCTACGGGACAGGGGGGAAAACTGTTTTTT.

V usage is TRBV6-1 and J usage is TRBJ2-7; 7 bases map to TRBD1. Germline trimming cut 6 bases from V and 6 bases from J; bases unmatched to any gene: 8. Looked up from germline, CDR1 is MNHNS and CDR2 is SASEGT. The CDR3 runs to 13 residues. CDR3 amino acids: CASRVGQRAEQYF. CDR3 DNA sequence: TGTGCCAGCAGGGTGGGACAGAGAGCCGAGCAGTACTTC.

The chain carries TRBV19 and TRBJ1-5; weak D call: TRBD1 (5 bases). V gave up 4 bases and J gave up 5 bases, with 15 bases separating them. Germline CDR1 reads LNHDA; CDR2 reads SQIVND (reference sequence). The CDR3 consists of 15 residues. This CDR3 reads CASSREAGRYQPQHF. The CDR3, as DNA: TGTGCCAGTAGTAGGGAGGCAGGGAGATATCAGCCCCAGCATTTT. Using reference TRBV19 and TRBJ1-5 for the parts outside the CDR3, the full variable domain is DGGITQSPKYLFRKEGQNVTLSCEQNLNHDAMYWYRQDPGQGLRLIYYSQIVNDFQKGDIAEGYSVSREKKESFPLTVTSAQKNPTAFYLCASSREAGRYQPQHFGDGTRLSIL.

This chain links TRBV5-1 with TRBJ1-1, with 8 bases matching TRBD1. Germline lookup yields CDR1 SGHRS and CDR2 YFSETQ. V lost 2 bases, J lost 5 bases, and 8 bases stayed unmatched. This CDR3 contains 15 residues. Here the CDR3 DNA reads TGCGCCAGCAGCTTATACAGGGGGGTAGGAACTGAAGCTTTCTTT. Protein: CASSLYRGVGTEAFF.

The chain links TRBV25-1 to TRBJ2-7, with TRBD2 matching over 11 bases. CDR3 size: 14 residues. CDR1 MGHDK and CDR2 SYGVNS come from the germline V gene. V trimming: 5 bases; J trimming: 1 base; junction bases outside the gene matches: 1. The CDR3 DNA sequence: TGTGCCAGCAGTCGACTAGCGGGATCCTACGAGCAGTACTTC. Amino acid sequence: CASSRLAGSYEQYF.

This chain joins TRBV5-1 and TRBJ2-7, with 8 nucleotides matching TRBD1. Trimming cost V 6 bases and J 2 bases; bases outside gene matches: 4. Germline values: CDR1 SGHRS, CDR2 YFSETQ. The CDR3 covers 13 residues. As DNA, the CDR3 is TGCGCCAGCACCCAGGGACAGGCCTACGAGCAGTACTTC. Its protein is CASTQGQAYEQYF.

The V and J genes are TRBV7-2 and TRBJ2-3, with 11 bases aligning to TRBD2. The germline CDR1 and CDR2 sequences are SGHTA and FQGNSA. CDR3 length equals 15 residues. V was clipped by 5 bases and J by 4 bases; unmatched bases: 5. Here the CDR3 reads CASSVLAGGADTQYF. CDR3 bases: TGTGCCAGCAGCGTATTAGCGGGAGGGGCAGATACGCAGTATTTT.